Listed below are T cell receptor beta chains from one sample, sequenced in a study of cytomegalovirus exposure and HLA in healthy donors. The data were produced by immunoSEQ multiplex PCR, yet TCRdb's version contains in-frame clones alone and is incomplete. In the table there are just under 80,000 clones, nearly 80% of which are singletons. The sample taken for sequencing was PBMCs. The receptors stem from a man aged 40-49 years in good health and CMV-seronegative. The CDR3 runs from the conserved cysteine through the conserved F or W.

J gene: TRBJ2-5
V gene: TRBV7-8
CDR3 protein: CASSLARLASYQETQYF

J gene: TRBJ1-5
V gene: TRBV4-2
CDR3 protein: CASSQDRFVEGNQPQHF

J gene: TRBJ1-5
V gene: TRBV28
CDR3 protein: CASSLTGVLGAYSNQPQHF

J gene: TRBJ1-5
V gene: TRBV5-5
CDR3 protein: CASSTRPGDLQPQHF

J gene: TRBJ2-6
V gene: TRBV7-8
CDR3 protein: CASSSFRGSGANVLTF

J gene: TRBJ2-3
V gene: TRBV7-9
CDR3 protein: CASSLVAQITDTQYF

J gene: TRBJ1-3
V gene: TRBV10-2
CDR3 protein: CASSLTGVGNTIYF

J gene: TRBJ2-7
V gene: TRBV28
CDR3 protein: CASLPTPGREQYF

J gene: TRBJ2-3
V gene: TRBV10-3
CDR3 protein: CAISESTPRDTQYF

J gene: TRBJ2-5
V gene: TRBV7-3
CDR3 protein: CASSAQTGGRETQYF

J gene: TRBJ1-3
V gene: TRBV19
CDR3 protein: CASSSTGGNTIYF

J gene: TRBJ1-1
V gene: TRBV7-9
CDR3 protein: CASSPRQGVDTEAFF

J gene: TRBJ2-5
V gene: TRBV4-3
CDR3 protein: CASSQSTSGRYQETQYF

J gene: TRBJ2-1
V gene: TRBV30
CDR3 protein: CAWKGGRNNEQFF

J gene: TRBJ2-3
V gene: TRBV28
CDR3 protein: CASSFQGLAGGPGPTQYF

J gene: TRBJ1-2
V gene: TRBV27
CDR3 protein: CASSPGGIWGYTF

J gene: TRBJ1-5
V gene: TRBV2
CDR3 protein: CASSRDISNQPQHF

J gene: TRBJ2-3
V gene: TRBV7-2
CDR3 protein: CASRYFTGTSGNTDTQYF

J gene: TRBJ1-2
V gene: TRBV28
CDR3 protein: CASSFNGGYYGYTF

J gene: TRBJ1-2
V gene: TRBV6-1
CDR3 protein: CASLTATANYGYTF

J gene: TRBJ1-1
V gene: TRBV9
CDR3 protein: CASRVSDRAGTEAFF

J gene: TRBJ2-3
V gene: TRBV5-1
CDR3 protein: CASTWRTSGWSDRQYF

J gene: TRBJ2-3
V gene: TRBV28
CDR3 protein: CASSFALGADTQYF

J gene: TRBJ1-1
V gene: TRBV28
CDR3 protein: CASRRGYTEAFF

J gene: TRBJ1-2
V gene: TRBV14
CDR3 protein: CASSQGQSYGYTF

J gene: TRBJ2-1
V gene: TRBV6-6
CDR3 protein: CASSRSDRVGEQFF

J gene: TRBJ1-1
V gene: TRBV11-2
CDR3 protein: CASSTQGQVNTEAFF

J gene: TRBJ2-5
V gene: TRBV6-5
CDR3 protein: CASSYDSSGIGTQYF

J gene: TRBJ1-1
V gene: TRBV7-9
CDR3 protein: CASTPPGRNTEAFF

J gene: TRBJ2-4
V gene: TRBV10-3
CDR3 protein: CAISASGSQKNIQYF

J gene: TRBJ2-1
V gene: TRBV7-9
CDR3 protein: CASISEGVGYNEQFF

J gene: TRBJ1-2
V gene: TRBV29-1
CDR3 protein: CSVVLGGGGYTF

J gene: TRBJ2-3
V gene: TRBV6-4
CDR3 protein: CASSDSRGTSTDTQYF

J gene: TRBJ2-3
V gene: TRBV4-3
CDR3 protein: CASSLSGSSTDTQYF

J gene: TRBJ2-7
V gene: TRBV28
CDR3 protein: CASSFARGRSYEQYF

J gene: TRBJ2-7
V gene: TRBV18
CDR3 protein: CASSLDRGTYEQYF

J gene: TRBJ1-3
V gene: TRBV2
CDR3 protein: CASSESNSRSGNTIYF

J gene: TRBJ2-7
V gene: TRBV11-2
CDR3 protein: CASSSRTSGRGEQYF

J gene: TRBJ2-1
V gene: TRBV10-3
CDR3 protein: CAIREGLAGLLDEQFF

J gene: TRBJ2-7
V gene: TRBV27
CDR3 protein: CASSLGQGLGEQYF

J gene: TRBJ2-2
V gene: TRBV7-7
CDR3 protein: CASSLEREGPNTGELFF

J gene: TRBJ2-7
V gene: TRBV2
CDR3 protein: CASSETGTSVSEQYF

J gene: TRBJ1-3
V gene: TRBV25-1
CDR3 protein: CASSERRNSGNTIYF

J gene: TRBJ2-5
V gene: TRBV5-4
CDR3 protein: CASSQGQGFQETQYF

J gene: TRBJ2-7
V gene: TRBV13
CDR3 protein: CASSGGTASGESEQYF

J gene: TRBJ2-2
V gene: TRBV19
CDR3 protein: CATRTSGMIGELFF

J gene: TRBJ2-5
V gene: TRBV6-5
CDR3 protein: CASSYSSSGGGTQYF

J gene: TRBJ2-5
V gene: TRBV5-1
CDR3 protein: CASSSGQGAETQYF

J gene: TRBJ2-1
V gene: TRBV9
CDR3 protein: CASSVEEGPPYNEQFF

J gene: TRBJ2-3
V gene: TRBV4-3
CDR3 protein: CASSQDTGYTDTQYF